These 3 T cell receptor beta chains share one sample of origin, sequenced in a study of response to subunit inactivated influenza vaccine. MiXCR was run by TCRdb on the RT-PCR reads, yielding one entry per CDR3 protein. The repertoire holds hundreds of thousands of distinct CDR3 sequences, with 15% to 17% as singletons. Sequenced material: PBMCs from blood, taken 11 to 12 days after vaccination. These TCRs come from a man aged 45-65 years who received an inactivated influenza vaccine.

The rearrangement links TRBV4-1 to TRBJ1-1; 11 nucleotides line up with TRBD1. CDR1 and CDR2 from the germline V gene are MGHRA and YSYEKL. The length of the CDR3 is 17 residues. Unmatched junction bases numbered 11, after V lost 3 bases and J lost 5 bases. CDR3 sequence: CASSQARTGGLRTEAFF. The CDR3 coding sequence is TGCGCCAGCAGCCAGGCCCGGACAGGGGGCTTAAGGACTGAAGCTTTCTTT.

J is TRBJ1-2 and V is TRBV27, with D perhaps matching TRBD1 (5 bases). Germline-derived CDR1 and CDR2 are MNHEY and SMNVEV (reference sequence). This CDR3 is 14 amino acids long. V was cut by 5 bases and J by 7 bases, with 17 bases left in between. The CDR3 loop is CASSDRVRGRGYTF. CDR3 nucleotides: TGTGCCAGCAGTGATAGGGTACGGGGCCGTGGCTACACCTTC.

Note on this clonotype: The missing conserved phenylalanine or tryptophan at the end of this CDR3 makes a read error likely. V is TRBV10-3 and J is TRBJ1-1, with D unresolved. Germline loops: CDR1 ENHRY, CDR2 SYGVKD. V was pared by 0 bases and J by 0 bases, with 11 bases between. The CDR3 contains 16 residues. The CDR3 DNA reads TGTGCCATCAGTGAGTCGGTAGGGATCATGAACACTGAAGCTTTCTCT. This codes for CAISESVGIMNTEAFS.